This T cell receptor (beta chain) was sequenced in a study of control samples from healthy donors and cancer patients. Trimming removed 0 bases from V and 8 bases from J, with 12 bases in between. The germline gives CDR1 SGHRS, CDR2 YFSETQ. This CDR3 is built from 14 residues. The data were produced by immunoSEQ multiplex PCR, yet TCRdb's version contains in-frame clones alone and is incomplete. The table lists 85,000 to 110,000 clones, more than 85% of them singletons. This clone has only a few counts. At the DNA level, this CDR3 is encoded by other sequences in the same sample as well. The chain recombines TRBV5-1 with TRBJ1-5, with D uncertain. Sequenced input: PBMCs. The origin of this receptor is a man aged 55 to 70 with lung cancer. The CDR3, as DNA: TGCGCCAGCAGCTTGGGCACCCTTGGGGAGCCCCAGCATTTT. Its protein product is CASSLGTLGEPQHF.